The clone carrying this TCR beta chain occurred a few times. The germline gives CDR1 SEHNR, CDR2 FQNEAQ (reference sequence). The CDR3 contains 14 residues. Trimming took off 5 bases at V and 0 bases at J, with 7 bases between the two ends. How the authors handled the data: Counts of nucleated cells, estimated from reference gene primer amplification, were obtained. Repertoires were generated with immunoSEQ multiplex PCR, while TCRdb's copy carries only in-frame clones and drops some. The DNA was the basis for D and trimming; V, J and clone size are from that table. Of about 92,000 clones listed, roughly 70% are singletons. The data stem from a study of blood T cell repertoires in COVID-19. Study in general: Samples of COVID-19 (acute and convalescent) were obtained from the United States, Italy and Spain. In each case, the material was cDNA or gDNA derived from T cells, B-cell-depleted T cells, or PBMCs.

The material sequenced was peripheral blood. The TCR sequence derives from a woman in her sixties in a cohort sampled during active or convalescent COVID-19. V gene TRBV7-9 combines with J gene TRBJ2-2; D uncertain. CDR3 amino acids: CASSAEANTGELFF. CDR3 nucleotides: TGTGCCAGCAGCGCTGAGGCGAACACCGGGGAGCTGTTTTTT.